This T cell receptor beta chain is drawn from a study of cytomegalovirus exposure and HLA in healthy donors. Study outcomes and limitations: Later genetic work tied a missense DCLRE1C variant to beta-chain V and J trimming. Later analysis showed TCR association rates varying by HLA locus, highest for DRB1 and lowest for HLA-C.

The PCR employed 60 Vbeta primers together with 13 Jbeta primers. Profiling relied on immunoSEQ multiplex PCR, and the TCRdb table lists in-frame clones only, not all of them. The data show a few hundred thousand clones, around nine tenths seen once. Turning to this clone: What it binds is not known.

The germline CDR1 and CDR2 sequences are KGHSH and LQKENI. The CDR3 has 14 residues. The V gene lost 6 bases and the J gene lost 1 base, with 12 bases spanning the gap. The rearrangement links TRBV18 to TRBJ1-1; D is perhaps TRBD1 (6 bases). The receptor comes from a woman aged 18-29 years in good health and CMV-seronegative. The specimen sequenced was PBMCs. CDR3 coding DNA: TGTGCCAGCTCTCGGACAGATCCGAACACTGAAGCTTTCTTT. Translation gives CASSRTDPNTEAFF.